This TCR beta chain is drawn from a study of CD8+ T cells in alopecia areata. Reverse transcribed after extraction, RNA yielded cDNA as the sequencing template. Here immunoSEQ multiplex PCR was the method, and the copy in TCRdb shows in-frame clones only, minus some. Of about 210,000 clones detected, roughly two fifths appear once; the ten largest clones hold 0.48%. CDR1 and CDR2 from the germline V gene are SGDLS and YYNGEE. V gave up 0 bases and J gave up 2 bases; unmatched junction bases: 0. This CDR3 comprises 16 residues. Treatment of the sample: oral pan-JAK inhibitor, 5-10 mg twice daily. The source material was CD4+ T cells sorted from blood, sampled at approximately week 31, from a patient treated with tofacitinib. V and J are TRBV9 and TRBJ2-2; 11 bases map to TRBD1. The clonotype comes from a human donor with alopecia areata. CDR3 nucleotide sequence: TGTGCCAGCAGCGTAGGGACAGGGGGCAACACCGGGGAGCTGTTTTTT. Translated, it gives CASSVGTGGNTGELFF.